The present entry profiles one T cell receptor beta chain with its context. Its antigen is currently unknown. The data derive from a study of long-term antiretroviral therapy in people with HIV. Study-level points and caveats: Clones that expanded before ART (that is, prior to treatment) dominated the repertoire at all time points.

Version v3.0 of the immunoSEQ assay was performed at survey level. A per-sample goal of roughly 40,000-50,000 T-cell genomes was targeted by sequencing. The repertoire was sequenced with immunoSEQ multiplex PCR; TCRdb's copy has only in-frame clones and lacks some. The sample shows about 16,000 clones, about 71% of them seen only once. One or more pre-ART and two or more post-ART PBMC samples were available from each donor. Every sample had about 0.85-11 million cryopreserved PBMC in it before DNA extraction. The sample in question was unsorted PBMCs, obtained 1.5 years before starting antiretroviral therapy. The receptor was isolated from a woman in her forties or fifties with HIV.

CDR3 sequence (DNA): TGTGCCAGCAGTCGGGACAGGGGACGTTCAGATACGCAGTATTTT. Its translation: CASSRDRGRSDTQYF. This chain connects TRBV2 to TRBJ2-3, with 10 bases that match TRBD1. The CDR3 consists of 15 residues. Per the germline V gene, CDR1 is SNHLY and CDR2 is FYNNEI. Trimming took 5 bases from V and 4 from J; bases not matched to a gene: 6.